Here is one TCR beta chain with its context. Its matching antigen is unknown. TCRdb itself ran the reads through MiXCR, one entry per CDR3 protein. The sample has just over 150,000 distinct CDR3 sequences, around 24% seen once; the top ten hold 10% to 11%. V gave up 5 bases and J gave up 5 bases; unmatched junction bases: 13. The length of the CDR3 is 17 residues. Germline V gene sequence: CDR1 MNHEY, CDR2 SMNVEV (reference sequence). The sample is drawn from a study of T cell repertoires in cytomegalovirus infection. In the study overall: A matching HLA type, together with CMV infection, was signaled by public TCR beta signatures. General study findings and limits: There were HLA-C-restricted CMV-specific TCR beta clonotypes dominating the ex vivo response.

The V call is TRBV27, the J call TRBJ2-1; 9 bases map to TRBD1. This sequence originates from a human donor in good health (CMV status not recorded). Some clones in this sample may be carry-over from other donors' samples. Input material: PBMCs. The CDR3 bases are TGTGCCAGCAGTCCCCACCCGGGACAGGGAGACCACAATGAGCAGTTCTTC. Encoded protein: CASSPHPGQGDHNEQFF.